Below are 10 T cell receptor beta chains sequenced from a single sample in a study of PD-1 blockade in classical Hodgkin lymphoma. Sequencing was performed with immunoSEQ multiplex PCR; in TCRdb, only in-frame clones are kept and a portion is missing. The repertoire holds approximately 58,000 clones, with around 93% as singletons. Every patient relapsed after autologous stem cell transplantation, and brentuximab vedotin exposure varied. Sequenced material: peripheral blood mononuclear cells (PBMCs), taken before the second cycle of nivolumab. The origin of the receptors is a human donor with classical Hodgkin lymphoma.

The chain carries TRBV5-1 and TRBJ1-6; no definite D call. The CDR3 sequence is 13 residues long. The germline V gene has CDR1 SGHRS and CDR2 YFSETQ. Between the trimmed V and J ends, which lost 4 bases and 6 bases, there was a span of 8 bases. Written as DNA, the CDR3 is TGCGCCAGCAGCCCTCAGGCTAATTCACCCCTCCACTTT. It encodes CASSPQANSPLHF. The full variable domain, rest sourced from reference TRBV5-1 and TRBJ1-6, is KAGVTQTPRYLIKTRGQQVTLSCSPISGHRSVSWYQQTPGQGLQFLFEYFSETQRNKGNFPGRFSGRQFSNSRSEMNVSTLELGDSALYLCASSPQANSPLHFGNGTRLTVT.

The CDR3 DNA follows: TGTGCCAGAAGCTACGGCCAGGCAGGAGAGACAGGGGATAATTCCTACGAGCAGTACTTC. Translating gives CARSYGQAGETGDNSYEQYF. The chain has TRBV5-3 and TRBJ2-7, with 8 bases aligning to TRBD1. TRBV5-3 is designated an ORF whose function remains uncertain. With V trimmed by 3 bases and J by 1 base, 21 bases remained unmatched. The CDR3 totals 20 residues.

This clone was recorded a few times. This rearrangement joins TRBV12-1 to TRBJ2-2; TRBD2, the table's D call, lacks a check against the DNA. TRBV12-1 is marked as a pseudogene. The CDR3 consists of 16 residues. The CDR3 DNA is TGTGCCAGCAGCTTTGCGCTCCGGGGGGCCACCGGGGAGCTGTTTTTT. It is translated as CASSFALRGATGELFF.

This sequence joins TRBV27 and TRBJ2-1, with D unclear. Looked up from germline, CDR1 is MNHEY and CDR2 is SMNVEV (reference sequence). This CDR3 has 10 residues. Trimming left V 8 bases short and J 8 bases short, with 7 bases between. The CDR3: CASFGHEQFF. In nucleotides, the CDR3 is TGTGCCAGCTTTGGACATGAGCAGTTCTTC.

As DNA, the CDR3 is TGTGCCAGCAGCTTAGCGGGGGGGCATCCGAGGGAGCTGTTTTTT. As protein: CASSLAGGHPRELFF. The chain recombines TRBV7-6 with TRBJ2-2, with a tentative D call TRBD2 (7 bases). Germline V gives CDR1 SGHVS, CDR2 FNYEAQ. V was clipped by 0 bases and J by 9 bases, with 14 bases between them. The CDR3 is made up of 15 amino acids.

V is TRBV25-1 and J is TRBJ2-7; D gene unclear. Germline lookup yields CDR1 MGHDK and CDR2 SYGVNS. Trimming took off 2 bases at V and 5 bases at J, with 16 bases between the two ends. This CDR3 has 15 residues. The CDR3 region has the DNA TGTGCCAGCAGTGAACCAAGCCCTCTGTGGGACGAGCAGTACTTC. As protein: CASSEPSPLWDEQYF.

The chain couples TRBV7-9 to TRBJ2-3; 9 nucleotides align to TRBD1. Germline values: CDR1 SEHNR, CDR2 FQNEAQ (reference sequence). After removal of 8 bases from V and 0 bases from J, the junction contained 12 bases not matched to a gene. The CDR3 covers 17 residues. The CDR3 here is CASRQPGTGSSTDTQYF. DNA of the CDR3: TGTGCCAGCCGCCAGCCTGGGACAGGGTCTAGCACAGATACGCAGTATTTT.

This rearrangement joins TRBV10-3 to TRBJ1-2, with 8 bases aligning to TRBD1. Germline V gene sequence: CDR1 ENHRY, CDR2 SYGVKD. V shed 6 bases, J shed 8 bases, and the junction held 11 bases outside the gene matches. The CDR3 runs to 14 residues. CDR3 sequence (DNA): TGTGCCATCAGAGGCAGGGGGCCCTTGGAGGGCTACACCTTC. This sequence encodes CAIRGRGPLEGYTF.

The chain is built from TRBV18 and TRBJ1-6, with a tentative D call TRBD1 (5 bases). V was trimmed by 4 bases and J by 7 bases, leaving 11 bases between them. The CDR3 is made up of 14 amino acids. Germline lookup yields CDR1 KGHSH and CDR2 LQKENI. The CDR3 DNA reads TGTGCCAGCTCACTTCCAGGGTGGAATTCACCCCTCCACTTT. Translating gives CASSLPGWNSPLHF.

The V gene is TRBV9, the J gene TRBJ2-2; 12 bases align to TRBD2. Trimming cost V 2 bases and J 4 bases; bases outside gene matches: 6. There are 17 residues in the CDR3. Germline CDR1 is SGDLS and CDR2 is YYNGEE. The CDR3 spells CASSVTSGGEITGELFF. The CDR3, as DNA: TGTGCCAGCAGCGTGACTAGCGGGGGAGAAATCACCGGGGAGCTGTTTTTT.